This T cell receptor beta chain stems from a study of regulatory T cells in long-lasting Graves disease. Study-level points and caveats: Persistent patients had more shared public clonotypes (about 2,700) than new patients (just over 950).

This clonotype was recorded at least ten times. Its antigen is still unknown. CDR1 is SGHAT, CDR2 FQDESV, per germline (reference sequence). The CDR3 has 16 amino acids. V shed 0 bases, J shed 8 bases, and the junction held 8 bases outside the gene matches. iRepertoire HTBI primers and Arm-PCR of CDR3 regions built TCR beta libraries. TCRdb ran MiXCR on the multiplex PCR reads and lists one entry per CDR3 protein. The sample consists of approximately 400,000 distinct CDR3 sequences, under 25% of them appearing once. Sample time point: persistent/refractory GD, antithyroid drugs over 5 years with positive TRAb. There was RNA extracted from PBMCs, and the TCR library was made from it.

The source is a female donor with Graves disease. The chain links TRBV11-1 to TRBJ2-1; the match to TRBD2 covers 9 bases. Material: peripheral blood mononuclear cells (PBMCs), obtained when the disease was refractory, from a patient treated with antithyroid drugs. The CDR3 region has the DNA TGTGCCAGCAGCTTAGCGGGTAGCGGGAGTCTGGATGAGCAGTTCTTC. This translates into CASSLAGSGSLDEQFF. The variable domain in full, completed from reference TRBV11-1 and TRBJ2-1, reads EAEVAQSPRYKITEKSQAVAFWCDPISGHATLYWYRQILGQGPELLVQFQDESVVDDSQLPKDRFSAERLKGVDSTLKIQPAELGDSAMYLCASSLAGSGSLDEQFFGPGTRLTVL.